The clone carrying this T cell receptor beta chain was seen repeatedly, ten times or more. The antigen remains unidentified. Germline V gene sequence: CDR1 SGHKS, CDR2 YYEKEE (reference sequence). CDR3 length: 14 residues. Trimming removed 4 bases from V and 5 bases from J, with 15 bases in between. This record belongs to a study of molecular identifiers for immune sequencing clone quantification. Findings of the study overall: Clones with over 20 RNA copies captured over 98% of effector molecules but under 1% of naive ones.

In TCRdb, the PCR reads were re-called with MiXCR into one record per CDR3 protein. Counted here are about 9,800 distinct CDR3 sequences, less than 20% occurring once; the ten biggest clones make up around 1.5%. The sequence was obtained from a human donor in good health. Some libraries in this study had Jurkat cell RNA spiked in. The V and J genes are TRBV5-5 and TRBJ1-1; a possible D gene is TRBD1 (6 bases). Sample: naive CD8+ T cells from blood, with Jurkat cell RNA spiked in. Subset of the sample: FACS-sorted CD8+CD4-CCR7+CD45RA+ naive T cells. The CDR3 DNA is TGTGCCAGCAGCACATGGGGGCAGCCGACTGAAGCTTTCTTT. Its protein product is CASSTWGQPTEAFF.